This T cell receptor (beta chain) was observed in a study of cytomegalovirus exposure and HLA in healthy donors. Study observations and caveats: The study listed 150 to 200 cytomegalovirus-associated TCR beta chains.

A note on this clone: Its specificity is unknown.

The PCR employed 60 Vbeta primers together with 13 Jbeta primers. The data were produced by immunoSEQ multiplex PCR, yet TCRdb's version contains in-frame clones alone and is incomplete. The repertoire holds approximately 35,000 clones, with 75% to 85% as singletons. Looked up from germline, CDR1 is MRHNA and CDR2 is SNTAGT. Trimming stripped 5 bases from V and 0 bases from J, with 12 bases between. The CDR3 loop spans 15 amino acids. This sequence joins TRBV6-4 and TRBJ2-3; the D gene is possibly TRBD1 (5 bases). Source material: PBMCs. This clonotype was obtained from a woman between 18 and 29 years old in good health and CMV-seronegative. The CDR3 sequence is CASSQQTASTDTQYF. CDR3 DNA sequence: TGTGCCAGCAGTCAGCAGACAGCCAGCACAGATACGCAGTATTTT.